This is a list of T cell receptor beta chains from one sample in a study of cytomegalovirus exposure and HLA in healthy donors. TCRdb keeps only in-frame clones here, not all; method: immunoSEQ multiplex PCR. The sample holds about 210,000 clones, more than 70% seen once. The sample was PBMCs. Receptors originate from a man between 40 and 49 years old in good health and CMV-seropositive. Both conserved end residues are part of each CDR3. The order of the fields is clone size, D gene, V gene, CDR3 length, J gene, CDR3 DNA, CDR3 protein. The D gene is left open where the match is weak. Size tells how often a clone was seen (once, few, many) or the class of an expanded clone, and some rows leave it out.

clone size: NA
D gene: NA
V gene: TRBV11-2
CDR3 length: 14
J gene: TRBJ2-1
CDR3 DNA: TGTGCCAGCAGCTTAGTCTTACTAAAAAATGAGCAGTTCTTC
CDR3 protein: CASSLVLLKNEQFF

clone size: NA
D gene: NA
V gene: TRBV6-1
CDR3 length: 15
J gene: TRBJ2-5
CDR3 DNA: TGTGCCAGCAGTATCCACCACGGGGGAGAACAGACCCAGTACTTC
CDR3 protein: CASSIHHGGEQTQYF

clone size: NA
D gene: NA
V gene: TRBV5-1
CDR3 length: 13
J gene: TRBJ2-7
CDR3 DNA: TGCGCCAGCAGCTTTGACAAAGTCTACGAGCAGTACTTC
CDR3 protein: CASSFDKVYEQYF

clone size: once
D gene: TRBD1
V gene: TRBV7-9
CDR3 length: 15
J gene: TRBJ1-1
CDR3 DNA: TGTTCCAGCAGCTTAATCGGAGCAGGGGGCACTGAAGCTTTCTTT
CDR3 protein: CSSSLIGAGGTEAFF

clone size: NA
D gene: TRBD1
V gene: TRBV11-2
CDR3 length: 16
J gene: TRBJ2-2
CDR3 DNA: TGTGCCAGCAGCACCTACAGGGGGCCCCACACCGGGGAGCTGTTTTTT
CDR3 protein: CASSTYRGPHTGELFF

clone size: NA
D gene: TRBD1
V gene: TRBV28
CDR3 length: 17
J gene: TRBJ1-1
CDR3 DNA: TGTGCCAGCAGTTCACGAGAGCCACGGACAGGGGTTACTGAAGCTTTCTTT
CDR3 protein: CASSSREPRTGVTEAFF

clone size: once
D gene: NA
V gene: TRBV5-4
CDR3 length: 14
J gene: TRBJ2-6
CDR3 DNA: TGTGCCAGCAGCTCCGAGTCTGGGGCCAACGGCCTGACTTTC
CDR3 protein: CASSSESGANGLTF

clone size: NA
D gene: NA
V gene: TRBV27
CDR3 length: 14
J gene: TRBJ2-7
CDR3 DNA: TGTGCCAGCAGTTTATCCGGGGGATTCCGCGAGCAGTACTTC
CDR3 protein: CASSLSGGFREQYF

clone size: few
D gene: NA
V gene: TRBV5-1
CDR3 length: 14
J gene: TRBJ2-5
CDR3 DNA: TGCGCCAGCAGCTTAGGCAGGGTCCAAGAGACCCAGTACTTC
CDR3 protein: CASSLGRVQETQYF

clone size: NA
D gene: NA
V gene: TRBV5-4
CDR3 length: 15
J gene: TRBJ2-1
CDR3 DNA: TGTGCCAGCAGCCTGGGACCGATTCAGCAGGAAAAGCAGTTCTTC
CDR3 protein: CASSLGPIQQEKQFF

clone size: NA
D gene: TRBD2
V gene: TRBV4-1
CDR3 length: 17
J gene: TRBJ2-3
CDR3 DNA: TGCGCCAGCAGCCAAGAGAGGGGGACTAGCGGGTCAGATACGCAGTATTTT
CDR3 protein: CASSQERGTSGSDTQYF

clone size: NA
D gene: TRBD1
V gene: TRBV28
CDR3 length: 14
J gene: TRBJ1-2
CDR3 DNA: TGTGCCAGCAGTTTATCCCTTCGACAGGGGGCGGACACCTTC
CDR3 protein: CASSLSLRQGADTF

clone size: NA
D gene: NA
V gene: TRBV6-5
CDR3 length: 14
J gene: TRBJ1-4
CDR3 DNA: TGTGCCAGCAGTTCCACAGGGTCTAATGAAAAACTGTTTTTT
CDR3 protein: CASSSTGSNEKLFF

clone size: NA
D gene: NA
V gene: TRBV5-5
CDR3 length: 15
J gene: TRBJ2-7
CDR3 DNA: TGTGCCAGCAGCTTTGCAAACAGTGTTCCCTACGAGCAGTACTTC
CDR3 protein: CASSFANSVPYEQYF

clone size: NA
D gene: TRBD1
V gene: TRBV4-2
CDR3 length: 15
J gene: TRBJ2-7
CDR3 DNA: TGTGCCAGCAGCCAATTACAGGGGGCCGCCTACGAGCAGTACTTC
CDR3 protein: CASSQLQGAAYEQYF

clone size: NA
D gene: TRBD1
V gene: TRBV19
CDR3 length: 15
J gene: TRBJ2-7
CDR3 DNA: TGTGCCAGTAGTATGGCCGGGACAGGGGGCTACGAGCAGTACTTC
CDR3 protein: CASSMAGTGGYEQYF

clone size: NA
D gene: TRBD2
V gene: TRBV29-1
CDR3 length: 15
J gene: TRBJ2-1
CDR3 DNA: TGCAGCGTTGAAGATCGGGGCGGGAGAGTTAATGAGCAGTTCTTC
CDR3 protein: CSVEDRGGRVNEQFF

clone size: NA
D gene: TRBD2
V gene: TRBV28
CDR3 length: 15
J gene: TRBJ2-7
CDR3 DNA: TGTGCCAGCTCTCTTTTAGCGGGAGGCTACTACGAGCAGTACTTC
CDR3 protein: CASSLLAGGYYEQYF

clone size: few
D gene: NA
V gene: TRBV9
CDR3 length: 14
J gene: TRBJ1-1
CDR3 DNA: TGTGCCAGCAGCGTAGCGGGACAGAACACTGAAGCTTTCTTT
CDR3 protein: CASSVAGQNTEAFF

clone size: NA
D gene: NA
V gene: TRBV7-8
CDR3 length: 18
J gene: TRBJ1-1
CDR3 DNA: TGTGCCAGCAGCTTAAGGGACCTCGGGGGGCCTCGAGGGACTGAAGCTTTCTTT
CDR3 protein: CASSLRDLGGPRGTEAFF

clone size: NA
D gene: NA
V gene: TRBV6-5
CDR3 length: 15
J gene: TRBJ2-1
CDR3 DNA: TGTGCCAGCAGTTACTTCCCGGGTACTACTAATGAGCAGTTCTTC
CDR3 protein: CASSYFPGTTNEQFF

clone size: NA
D gene: TRBD1
V gene: TRBV10-3
CDR3 length: 13
J gene: TRBJ2-5
CDR3 DNA: TGTGCCATTCGGGACAGGGGGATTGAGACCCAGTACTTC
CDR3 protein: CAIRDRGIETQYF

clone size: NA
D gene: NA
V gene: TRBV9
CDR3 length: 15
J gene: TRBJ1-4
CDR3 DNA: TGTGCCAGCAGCGTAGACGGGGGGCGCCTACAAAAACTGTTTTTT
CDR3 protein: CASSVDGGRLQKLFF

clone size: NA
D gene: NA
V gene: TRBV4-1
CDR3 length: 14
J gene: TRBJ1-1
CDR3 DNA: TGCGCCAGCAGCCAAGATCGTTGGGGCGCTGAAGCTTTCTTT
CDR3 protein: CASSQDRWGAEAFF

clone size: NA
D gene: NA
V gene: TRBV7-8
CDR3 length: 15
J gene: TRBJ1-3
CDR3 DNA: TGTGCCAGCAGCTTAGTTGGCAATAAGGGAAACACCATATATTTT
CDR3 protein: CASSLVGNKGNTIYF

clone size: NA
D gene: NA
V gene: TRBV7-9
CDR3 length: 13
J gene: TRBJ2-7
CDR3 DNA: TGTGCCAGCAGCCCGACAGACTCCTACGAGCAGTACTTC
CDR3 protein: CASSPTDSYEQYF

clone size: NA
D gene: TRBD2
V gene: TRBV19
CDR3 length: 14
J gene: TRBJ2-3
CDR3 DNA: TGTGCCAGTAAGGGGGGTAGCGGGGCAGATACGCAGTATTTT
CDR3 protein: CASKGGSGADTQYF

clone size: NA
D gene: TRBD2
V gene: TRBV6-5
CDR3 length: 15
J gene: TRBJ2-1
CDR3 DNA: TGTGCCAGCAGTTACGGACTAGTAATTGGGAATGAGCAGTTCTTC
CDR3 protein: CASSYGLVIGNEQFF

clone size: NA
D gene: NA
V gene: TRBV28
CDR3 length: 14
J gene: TRBJ2-5
CDR3 DNA: TGTGCCAGCAGTTTACGGGGTCTGCAAGAGACCCAGTACTTC
CDR3 protein: CASSLRGLQETQYF

clone size: few
D gene: NA
V gene: TRBV6-1
CDR3 length: 15
J gene: TRBJ1-1
CDR3 DNA: TGTGCCAGCAGCCTGATATCTAACGGGAACACTGAAGCTTTCTTT
CDR3 protein: CASSLISNGNTEAFF

clone size: NA
D gene: TRBD1
V gene: TRBV5-1
CDR3 length: 15
J gene: TRBJ2-7
CDR3 DNA: TGCGCCAGCAGCGGTGGCAGGACAGGGGCCTACGAGCAGTACTTC
CDR3 protein: CASSGGRTGAYEQYF

clone size: NA
D gene: NA
V gene: TRBV25-1
CDR3 length: 11
J gene: TRBJ2-1
CDR3 DNA: TGTGCCTCGAGGAGGGAGCCCGAGCAGTTCTTC
CDR3 protein: CASRREPEQFF

clone size: NA
D gene: NA
V gene: TRBV25-1
CDR3 length: 13
J gene: TRBJ2-2
CDR3 DNA: TGTGTCACGGGCTTAGGGGGACCCGGGGAGCTGTTTTTT
CDR3 protein: CVTGLGGPGELFF

clone size: NA
D gene: TRBD1
V gene: TRBV25-1
CDR3 length: 15
J gene: TRBJ2-7
CDR3 DNA: TGTGCCAGCAGTTTAGGGGGCGGTATGACCTACGAGCAGTACTTC
CDR3 protein: CASSLGGGMTYEQYF

clone size: NA
D gene: TRBD2
V gene: TRBV27
CDR3 length: 17
J gene: TRBJ2-7
CDR3 DNA: TGTGCCAGCAGTTTCCTACTTAGCGGGAGGGGTCCAGACGAGCAGTACTTC
CDR3 protein: CASSFLLSGRGPDEQYF

clone size: NA
D gene: NA
V gene: TRBV7-2
CDR3 length: 15
J gene: TRBJ2-7
CDR3 DNA: TGTGCCAGCAGCGTTAGCGGTTACAGCTCCTACGAGCAGTACTTC
CDR3 protein: CASSVSGYSSYEQYF

clone size: once
D gene: NA
V gene: TRBV21-1
CDR3 length: 21
J gene: TRBJ1-2
CDR3 DNA: TGTGCCAGCAGCAAAGAGGGAGACAGGGGGCAATTTTGGGGCGGGCCCTATGGCTACACCTTC
CDR3 protein: CASSKEGDRGQFWGGPYGYTF

clone size: NA
D gene: NA
V gene: TRBV28
CDR3 length: 13
J gene: TRBJ1-3
CDR3 DNA: TGTGCCAGCATGCAAAGGACAGAGTATCGCCAATATTTT
CDR3 protein: CASMQRTEYRQYF

clone size: NA
D gene: NA
V gene: TRBV9
CDR3 length: 16
J gene: TRBJ1-1
CDR3 DNA: TGTGCCAGCAGCCCCAAGGCCCGCGGCGGAGACACTGAAGCTTTCTTT
CDR3 protein: CASSPKARGGDTEAFF

clone size: NA
D gene: TRBD1
V gene: TRBV2
CDR3 length: 16
J gene: TRBJ1-5
CDR3 DNA: TGTGCCAGCAGTGAAATGGGGACAGAGATACATCAGCCCCAGCATTTT
CDR3 protein: CASSEMGTEIHQPQHF

clone size: NA
D gene: NA
V gene: TRBV5-6
CDR3 length: 13
J gene: TRBJ2-1
CDR3 DNA: TGTGCCAGCAGCTTGCCAGGGCTGGATGAGCAGTTCTTC
CDR3 protein: CASSLPGLDEQFF

clone size: NA
D gene: TRBD1
V gene: TRBV7-8
CDR3 length: 16
J gene: TRBJ1-4
CDR3 DNA: TGTGCCAGCAGCTCGAAGGAGGGGGCGGCTAATGAAAAACTGTTTTTT
CDR3 protein: CASSSKEGAANEKLFF

clone size: NA
D gene: TRBD2
V gene: TRBV13
CDR3 length: 15
J gene: TRBJ2-7
CDR3 DNA: TGTGCCAGCAGCTTAGGTGGACTAGCGCGTTACGAGCAGTACTTC
CDR3 protein: CASSLGGLARYEQYF

clone size: NA
D gene: NA
V gene: TRBV4-1
CDR3 length: 16
J gene: TRBJ1-5
CDR3 DNA: TGCGCCAGCAGCCAAGATGGAGGGGGGGGAAATCAGCCCCAGCATTTT
CDR3 protein: CASSQDGGGGNQPQHF

clone size: NA
D gene: TRBD1
V gene: TRBV5-4
CDR3 length: 15
J gene: TRBJ1-1
CDR3 DNA: TGTGCCAGCAGCTCCCCACAGGGGGGGAACACTGAAGCTTTCTTT
CDR3 protein: CASSSPQGGNTEAFF

clone size: NA
D gene: TRBD1
V gene: TRBV29-1
CDR3 length: 14
J gene: TRBJ1-2
CDR3 DNA: TGCAGCGTGGCAACAGGGGTCCTTAACTATGGCTACACCTTC
CDR3 protein: CSVATGVLNYGYTF

clone size: NA
D gene: NA
V gene: TRBV30
CDR3 length: 12
J gene: TRBJ2-1
CDR3 DNA: TGTGCCTGGAGTCATACTTGGAATGAGCAGTTCTTC
CDR3 protein: CAWSHTWNEQFF

clone size: NA
D gene: NA
V gene: TRBV18
CDR3 length: 13
J gene: TRBJ1-1
CDR3 DNA: TGTGCCAGCTCACCTCTGTCGAACACTGAAGCTTTCTTT
CDR3 protein: CASSPLSNTEAFF

clone size: NA
D gene: NA
V gene: TRBV15
CDR3 length: 12
J gene: TRBJ1-2
CDR3 DNA: TGTGCCACCAGCAGAGATCTCTATGGCTACACCTTC
CDR3 protein: CATSRDLYGYTF

clone size: NA
D gene: TRBD1
V gene: TRBV5-1
CDR3 length: 15
J gene: TRBJ2-3
CDR3 DNA: TGCGCCAGCAGCCCCCTGACAGGGGGCACAGATACGCAGTATTTT
CDR3 protein: CASSPLTGGTDTQYF